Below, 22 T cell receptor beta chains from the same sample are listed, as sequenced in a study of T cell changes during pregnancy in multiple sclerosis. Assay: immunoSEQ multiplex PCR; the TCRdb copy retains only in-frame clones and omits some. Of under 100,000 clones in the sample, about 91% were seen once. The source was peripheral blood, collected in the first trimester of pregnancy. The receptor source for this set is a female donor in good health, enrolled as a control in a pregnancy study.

This CDR3 is CASRTSGGGSPTDTQYF. The CDR3 DNA follows: TGCGCCAGCAGGACTAGCGGGGGGGGGTCCCCCACAGATACGCAGTATTTT. This chain joins TRBV5-1 and TRBJ2-3; 14 bases fit TRBD2. This CDR3 is built from 17 residues. The J segment lost 2 bases and the V segment lost 5 bases, leaving 7 bases of the junction unmatched. The V gene's germline CDR1 is SGHRS and CDR2 YFSETQ.

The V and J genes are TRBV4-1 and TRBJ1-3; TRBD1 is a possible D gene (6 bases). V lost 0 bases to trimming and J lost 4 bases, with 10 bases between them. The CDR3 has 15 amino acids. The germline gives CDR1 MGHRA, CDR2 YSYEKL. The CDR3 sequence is CASSQDGGPGNTIYF. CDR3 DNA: TGCGCCAGCAGCCAAGATGGGGGCCCGGGAAACACCATATATTTT.

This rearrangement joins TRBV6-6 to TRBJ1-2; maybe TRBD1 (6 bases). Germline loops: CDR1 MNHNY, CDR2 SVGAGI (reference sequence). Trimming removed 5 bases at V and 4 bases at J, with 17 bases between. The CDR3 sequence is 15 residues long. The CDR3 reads CASSSVWGPLYGYTF. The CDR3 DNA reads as TGTGCCAGCAGTAGCGTGTGGGGGCCCCTCTATGGCTACACCTTC.

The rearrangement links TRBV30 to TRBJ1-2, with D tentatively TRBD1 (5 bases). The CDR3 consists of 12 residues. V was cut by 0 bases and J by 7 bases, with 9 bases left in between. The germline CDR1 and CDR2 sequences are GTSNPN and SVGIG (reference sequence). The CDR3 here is CAWSVGAAGYTF. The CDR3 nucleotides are TGTGCCTGGAGTGTTGGGGCGGCTGGCTACACCTTC.

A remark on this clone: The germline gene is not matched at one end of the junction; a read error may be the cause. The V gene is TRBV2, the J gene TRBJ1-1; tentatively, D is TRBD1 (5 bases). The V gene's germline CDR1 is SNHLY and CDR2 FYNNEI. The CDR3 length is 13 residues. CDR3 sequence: CASREDGTAEAFF. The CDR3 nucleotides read TGTGCCAGCAGGGAAGACGGGACTGCTGAAGCTTTCTTT.

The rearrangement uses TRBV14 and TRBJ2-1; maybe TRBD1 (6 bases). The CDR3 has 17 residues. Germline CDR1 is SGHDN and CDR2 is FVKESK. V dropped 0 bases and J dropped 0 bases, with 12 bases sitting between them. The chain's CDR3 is CASSQEQGISSYNEQFF. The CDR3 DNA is TGTGCCAGCAGCCAAGAACAGGGTATTAGCTCCTACAATGAGCAGTTCTTC.

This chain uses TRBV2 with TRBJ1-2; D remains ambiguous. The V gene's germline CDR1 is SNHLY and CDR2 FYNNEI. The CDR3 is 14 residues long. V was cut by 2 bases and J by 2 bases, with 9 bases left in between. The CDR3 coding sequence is TGTGCCAGCAGTGAATCTAACTGGAACTATGGCTACACCTTC. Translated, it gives CASSESNWNYGYTF. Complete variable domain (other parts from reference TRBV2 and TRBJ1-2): EPEVTQTPSHQVTQMGQEVILRCVPISNHLYFYWYRQILGQKVEFLVSFYNNEISEKSEIFDDQFSVERPDGSNFTLKIRSTKLEDSAMYFCASSESNWNYGYTFGSGTRLTVV.

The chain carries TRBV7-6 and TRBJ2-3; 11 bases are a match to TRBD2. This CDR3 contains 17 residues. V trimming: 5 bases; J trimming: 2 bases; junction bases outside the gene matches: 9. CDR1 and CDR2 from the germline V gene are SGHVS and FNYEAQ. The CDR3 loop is CASSPRLAGTSTDTQYF. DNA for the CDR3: TGTGCCAGCAGCCCCAGACTAGCGGGGACCTCCACAGATACGCAGTATTTT.

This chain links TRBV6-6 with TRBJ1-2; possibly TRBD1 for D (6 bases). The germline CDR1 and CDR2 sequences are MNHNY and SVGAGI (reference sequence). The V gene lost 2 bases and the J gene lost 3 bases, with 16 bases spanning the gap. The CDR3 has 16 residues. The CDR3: CASSYVMRGGDYGYTF. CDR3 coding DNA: TGTGCCAGCAGTTACGTCATGAGGGGGGGGGACTATGGCTACACCTTC.

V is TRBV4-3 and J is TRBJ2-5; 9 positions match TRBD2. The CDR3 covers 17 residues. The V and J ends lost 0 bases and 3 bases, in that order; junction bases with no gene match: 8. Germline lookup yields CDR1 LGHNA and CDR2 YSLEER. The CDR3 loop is CASSQDRGLAGEETQYF. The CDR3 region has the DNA TGCGCCAGCAGCCAAGATAGGGGACTAGCAGGGGAAGAGACCCAGTACTTC.

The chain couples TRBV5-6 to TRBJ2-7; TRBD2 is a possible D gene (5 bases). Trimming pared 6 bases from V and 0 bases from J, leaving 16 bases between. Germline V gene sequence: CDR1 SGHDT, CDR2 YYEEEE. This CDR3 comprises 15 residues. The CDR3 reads CASIPYGGGSYEQYF. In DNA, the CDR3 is TGTGCCAGCATACCTTACGGTGGAGGCTCCTACGAGCAGTACTTC.

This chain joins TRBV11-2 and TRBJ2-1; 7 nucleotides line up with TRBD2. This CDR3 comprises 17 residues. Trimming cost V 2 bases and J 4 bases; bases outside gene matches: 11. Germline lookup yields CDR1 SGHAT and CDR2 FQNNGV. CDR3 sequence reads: CASSLLPAGTFYNEQFF. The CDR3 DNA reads TGTGCCAGCAGCTTACTCCCAGCGGGGACGTTTTACAATGAGCAGTTCTTC.

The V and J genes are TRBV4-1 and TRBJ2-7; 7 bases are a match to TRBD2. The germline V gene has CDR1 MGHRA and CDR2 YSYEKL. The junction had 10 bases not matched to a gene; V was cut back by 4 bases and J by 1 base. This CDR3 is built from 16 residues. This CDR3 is CASSPSGEIGSYEQYF. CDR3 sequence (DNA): TGCGCCAGCAGCCCAAGCGGGGAGATTGGATCCTACGAGCAGTACTTC.

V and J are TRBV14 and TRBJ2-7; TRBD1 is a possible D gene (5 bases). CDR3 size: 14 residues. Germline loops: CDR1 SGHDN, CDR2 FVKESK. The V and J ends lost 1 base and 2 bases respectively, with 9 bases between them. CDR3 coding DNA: TGTGCCAGCAGCCAAGTAGAACAGGCCTACGAGCAGTACTTC. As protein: CASSQVEQAYEQYF.

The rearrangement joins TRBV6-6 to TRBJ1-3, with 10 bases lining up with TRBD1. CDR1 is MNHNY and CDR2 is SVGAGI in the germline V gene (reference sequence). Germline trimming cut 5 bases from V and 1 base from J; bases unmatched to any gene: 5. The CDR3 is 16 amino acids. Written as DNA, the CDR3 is TGTGCCAGCAGTCACGCGGGACAGGGGTCTGGAAACACCATATATTTT. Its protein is CASSHAGQGSGNTIYF.

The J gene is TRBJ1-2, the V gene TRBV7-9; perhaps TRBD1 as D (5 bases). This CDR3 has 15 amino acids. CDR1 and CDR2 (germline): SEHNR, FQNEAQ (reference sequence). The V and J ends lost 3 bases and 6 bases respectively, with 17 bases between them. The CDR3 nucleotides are TGTGCCAGCAGCTTCTCGGCAGGGCCAAAGGATGGCTACACCTTC. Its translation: CASSFSAGPKDGYTF. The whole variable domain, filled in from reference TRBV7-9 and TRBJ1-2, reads DTGVSQNPRHKITKRGQNVTFRCDPISEHNRLYWYRQTLGQGPEFLTYFQNEAQLEKSRLLSDRFSAERPKGSFSTLEIQRTEQGDSAMYLCASSFSAGPKDGYTFGSGTRLTVV.

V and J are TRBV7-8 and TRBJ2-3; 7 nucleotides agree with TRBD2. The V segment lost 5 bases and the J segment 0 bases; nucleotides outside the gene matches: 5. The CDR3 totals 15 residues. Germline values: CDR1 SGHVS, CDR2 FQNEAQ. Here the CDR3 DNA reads TGTGCCAGCAGCATCCAGCGGGGTAGCACAGATACGCAGTATTTT. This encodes CASSIQRGSTDTQYF.

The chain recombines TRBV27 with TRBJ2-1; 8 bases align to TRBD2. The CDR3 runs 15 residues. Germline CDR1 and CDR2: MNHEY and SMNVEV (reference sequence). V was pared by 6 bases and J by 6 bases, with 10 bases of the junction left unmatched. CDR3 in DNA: TGTGCCAGCAGCCCCGATGCGGGGGGATCCAATGAGCAGTTCTTC. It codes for CASSPDAGGSNEQFF.

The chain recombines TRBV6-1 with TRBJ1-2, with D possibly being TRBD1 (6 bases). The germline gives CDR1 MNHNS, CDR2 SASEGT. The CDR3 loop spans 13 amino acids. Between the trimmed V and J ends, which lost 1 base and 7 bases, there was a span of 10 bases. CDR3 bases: TGTGCCAGCAGTGAAGTACAGGGCTCTGGCTACACCTTC. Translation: CASSEVQGSGYTF.

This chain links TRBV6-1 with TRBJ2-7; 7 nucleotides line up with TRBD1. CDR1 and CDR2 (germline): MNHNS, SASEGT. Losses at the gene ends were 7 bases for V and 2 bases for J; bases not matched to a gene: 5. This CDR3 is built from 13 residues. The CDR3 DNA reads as TGTGCCAGCACCCTAACAGGGGCCTACGAGCAGTACTTC. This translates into CASTLTGAYEQYF.

CDR3 residues: CATKWRKEKLFF. DNA of the CDR3: TGTGCCACCAAATGGAGAAAGGAAAAACTGTTTTTT. This sequence joins TRBV28 and TRBJ1-4; D not certain. CDR1 and CDR2 (germline): MDHEN, SYDVKM. Trimming took 10 bases from V and 8 from J, leaving 14 bases between them. The CDR3 is 12 amino acids.

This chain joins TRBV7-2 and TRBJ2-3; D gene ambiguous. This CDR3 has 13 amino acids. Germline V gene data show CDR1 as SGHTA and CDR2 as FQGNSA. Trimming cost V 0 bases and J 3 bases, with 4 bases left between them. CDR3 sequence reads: CASSLAATDTQYF. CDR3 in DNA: TGTGCCAGCAGCTTAGCGGCAACAGATACGCAGTATTTT.